This record concerns one TCR beta chain sequence. Its target antigen remains unknown. Qualities for individual bases were not recorded, and no much larger clone is one base off. This sample is drawn from a study of blood T cell repertoires in COVID-19 (TCRdb year 2020). For the wider study: Samples from collaborators originated in the United States, Italy and Spain and spanned both the acute and convalescent phases of COVID-19. The prospective study material was composed of cDNA or gDNA derived from T cells, B-cell-depleted T cells, or PBMCs. Deeply sampled blood TCRbeta repertoires from subjects exposed to, actively infected with, or recovered from COVID-19 were included in the dataset. The repertoires were made available in a free public database intended to serve as a resource for research on the immune response to SARS-CoV-2. Samples were obtained from the ongoing ImmuneRACE study (first 160 participants) and from 1,200 or so subjects provided by 6 global collaborators. A de-identified subject ID, COVID-19 status, age in years and sex were almost always included in the sample metadata. Where HLA class I and class II types were available, the types were taken from metadata supplied by the sample provider, not from assay-based typing. Broad study findings and their caveats: The amount of clinical and demographic metadata varied by source and participant and was provided uncurated.

TCRbeta CDR3 regions were amplified from genomic DNA by means of the immunoSEQ Assay, a bias-controlled multiplex PCR. As for how the authors treated the data: The number of nucleated cells in each sample was estimated from the amplification of reference gene primers within the assay. To quantify the absolute abundance of each unique TCRbeta CDR3 rearrangement, sequence reads were collapsed and filtered. Productive Simpson clonality was computed per sample as the square root of Simpson's diversity index over productive rearrangements. TCRdb took over this immuneACCESS table, retaining in-frame rearrangements with V and J assigned. Such tables are incomplete; in checked studies, under half of the missing clones stem from an unresolved V gene, and the remainder is unexplained. V and J calls plus clone size are reproduced from that table; the DNA served to infer D and trimming. The sample table holds just over 95,000 clones, of which more than 75% were seen once. The top ten clonotypes cover 15% of the sample.

The CDR3 measures 14 amino acids from cysteine to phenylalanine. Just the 42-base CDR3 DNA is kept, in frame starting at base 1. Ends trimmed: V by 4 bases, J by 3 bases; bases unmatched to a gene: 6. CDR1 and CDR2 are read off the germline V gene (reference sequence) as LNHNV and YYDKDF. The collaborating institutions used their own protocols to collect whole blood in K2EDTA tubes. For TCRbeta analysis, collaborators shipped samples in one of three forms: frozen whole blood, isolated PBMCs, or DNA extracted from either of those sample types. The sample taken for sequencing was peripheral blood. Recombination joined TRBV15 with TRBJ2-7; a stretch of 7 junction bases matches TRBD1. The TCR comes from a human donor in a cohort sampled during active COVID-19. The DNA sequence is as follows: TGTGCCACCAGCAAATCCGGGACAGTCTACGAGCAGTACTTC. Its coded protein is CATSKSGTVYEQYF.